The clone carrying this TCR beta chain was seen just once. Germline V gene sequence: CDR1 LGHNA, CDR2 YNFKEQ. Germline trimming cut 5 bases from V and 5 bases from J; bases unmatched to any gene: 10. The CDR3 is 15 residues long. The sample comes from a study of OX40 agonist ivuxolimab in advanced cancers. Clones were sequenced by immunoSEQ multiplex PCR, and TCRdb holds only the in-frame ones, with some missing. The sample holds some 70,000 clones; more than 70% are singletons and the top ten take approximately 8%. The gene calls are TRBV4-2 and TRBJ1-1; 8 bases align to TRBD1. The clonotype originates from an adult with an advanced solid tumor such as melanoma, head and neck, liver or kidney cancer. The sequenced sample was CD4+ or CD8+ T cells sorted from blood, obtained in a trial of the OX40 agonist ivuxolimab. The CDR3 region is CASSLLQGARTEAFF. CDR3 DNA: TGTGCCAGCAGCTTATTGCAGGGGGCAAGAACTGAAGCTTTCTTT.